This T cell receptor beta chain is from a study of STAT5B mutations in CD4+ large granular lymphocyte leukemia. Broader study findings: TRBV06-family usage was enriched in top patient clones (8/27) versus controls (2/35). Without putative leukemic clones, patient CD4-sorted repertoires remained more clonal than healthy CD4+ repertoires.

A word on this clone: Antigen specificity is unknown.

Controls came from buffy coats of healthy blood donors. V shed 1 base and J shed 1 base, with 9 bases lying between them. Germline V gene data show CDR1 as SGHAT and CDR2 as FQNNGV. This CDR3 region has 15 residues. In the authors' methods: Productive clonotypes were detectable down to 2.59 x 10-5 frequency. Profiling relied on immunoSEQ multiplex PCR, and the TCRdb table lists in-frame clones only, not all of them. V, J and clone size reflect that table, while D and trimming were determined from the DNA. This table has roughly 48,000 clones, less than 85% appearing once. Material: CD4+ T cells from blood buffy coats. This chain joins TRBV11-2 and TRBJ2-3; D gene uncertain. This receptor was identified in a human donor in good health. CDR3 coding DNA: TGTGCCAGCAGCTTAGGCGACCCGGGCACAGATACGCAGTATTTT. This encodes CASSLGDPGTDTQYF.